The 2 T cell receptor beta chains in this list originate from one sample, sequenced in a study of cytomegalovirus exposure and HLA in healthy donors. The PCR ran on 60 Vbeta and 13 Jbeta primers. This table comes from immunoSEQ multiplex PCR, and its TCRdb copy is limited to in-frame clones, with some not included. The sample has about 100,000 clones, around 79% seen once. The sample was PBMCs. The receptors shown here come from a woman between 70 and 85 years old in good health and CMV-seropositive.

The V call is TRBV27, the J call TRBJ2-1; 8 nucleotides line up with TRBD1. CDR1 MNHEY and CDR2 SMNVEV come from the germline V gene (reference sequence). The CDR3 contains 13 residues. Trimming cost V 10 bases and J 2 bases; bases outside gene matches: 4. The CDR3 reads CAIRTGPYNEQFF. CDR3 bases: TGTGCCATCAGGACAGGGCCCTACAATGAGCAGTTCTTC.

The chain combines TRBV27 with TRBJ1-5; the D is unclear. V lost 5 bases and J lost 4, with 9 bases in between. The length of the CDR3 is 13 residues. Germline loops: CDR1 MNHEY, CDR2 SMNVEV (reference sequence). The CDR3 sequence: CASSPPGNQPQHF. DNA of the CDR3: TGTGCCAGCAGTCCTCCGGGAAATCAGCCCCAGCATTTT.